This entry describes one T cell receptor beta chain. This record comes from a study of blood T cell repertoires in COVID-19. As for the study in general: The United States, Italy and Spain provided the acute and convalescent COVID-19 samples.

TCRdb keeps only in-frame clones here, not all; method: immunoSEQ multiplex PCR. The sample lists 150,000 or so clones; roughly nine tenths were seen once. The ends were cut back, 0 bases at V and 0 bases at J, with 13 bases in the middle. Germline V gene lookup returns CDR1 SGHTS and CDR2 YDEGEE. The CDR3 is made up of 18 amino acids. The chain joins TRBV5-8 to TRBJ2-6; D possibly corresponds to TRBD2 (6 bases). This clonotype was obtained from a man aged 18-30 years with COVID-19, enrolled during active disease. Sequences were obtained from peripheral blood. The CDR3 reads CASSLEFGGISGANVLTF. The CDR3, as DNA: TGTGCCAGCAGCTTGGAATTCGGGGGAATCTCTGGGGCCAACGTCCTGACTTTC.